The source of this T cell receptor beta chain is a study of T cells after yellow fever vaccination. Study-level points and caveats: Although the secondary response was weaker, it peaked faster, at day 5 versus 15.

This clonotype was seen many times. Antigen specificity is unknown. In TCRdb, the 5' RACE reads were re-called with MiXCR into one record per CDR3 protein. The sample lists 250,000 to 350,000 distinct CDR3 sequences, 6.8% occurring once. The germline gives CDR1 LGHNA, CDR2 YSLEER. The CDR3 covers 14 residues. Trimming removed 5 bases from V and 6 bases from J, with 15 bases in between. This chain joins TRBV4-3 and TRBJ2-3, with D hard to call. This sample comprised PBMCs, obtained roughly 45 days after the first yellow fever vaccination. The sequence derives from a man aged 18 to 35 who received the YFV17D yellow fever vaccine. As DNA, the CDR3 is TGCGCCAGCAGCTCCTCCCTCCTTCGCGATACGCAGTATTTT. This gives the protein CASSSSLLRDTQYF.